This T cell receptor beta chain was observed in a study of T cells in Graves' hyperthyroidism and ophthalmopathy. Findings and limits, study-wide: Also found in blood were most expanded thyroid clonotypes above 0.001.

In this sample, this clonotype turned up many times. Its antigen is undetermined. TCR beta CDR3 region amplification was performed from RNA transcripts. HTBI primers were the set used in a first-round RT-PCR of the TCR CDR3. TCRdb re-derived calls from the multiplex PCR reads in MiXCR, one entry per CDR3 protein. The table shows some 380,000 distinct CDR3 sequences, with about 13% occurring only once. J gave up 5 bases and V 0 bases, and 4 bases lay outside the gene matches. Germline values: CDR1 SGHTS, CDR2 YDEGEE. The CDR3 consists of 15 residues. Sequenced: blood. This receptor was identified in a man aged 25 to 40 with Graves' hyperthyroidism that later progressed to Graves' ophthalmopathy. V usage is TRBV5-8 and J usage is TRBJ1-4; 7 bases are a match to TRBD1. CDR3: CASSLGTGQNEKLFF. Written as DNA, the CDR3 is TGTGCCAGCAGCTTGGGGACAGGACAGAATGAAAAACTGTTTTTT.